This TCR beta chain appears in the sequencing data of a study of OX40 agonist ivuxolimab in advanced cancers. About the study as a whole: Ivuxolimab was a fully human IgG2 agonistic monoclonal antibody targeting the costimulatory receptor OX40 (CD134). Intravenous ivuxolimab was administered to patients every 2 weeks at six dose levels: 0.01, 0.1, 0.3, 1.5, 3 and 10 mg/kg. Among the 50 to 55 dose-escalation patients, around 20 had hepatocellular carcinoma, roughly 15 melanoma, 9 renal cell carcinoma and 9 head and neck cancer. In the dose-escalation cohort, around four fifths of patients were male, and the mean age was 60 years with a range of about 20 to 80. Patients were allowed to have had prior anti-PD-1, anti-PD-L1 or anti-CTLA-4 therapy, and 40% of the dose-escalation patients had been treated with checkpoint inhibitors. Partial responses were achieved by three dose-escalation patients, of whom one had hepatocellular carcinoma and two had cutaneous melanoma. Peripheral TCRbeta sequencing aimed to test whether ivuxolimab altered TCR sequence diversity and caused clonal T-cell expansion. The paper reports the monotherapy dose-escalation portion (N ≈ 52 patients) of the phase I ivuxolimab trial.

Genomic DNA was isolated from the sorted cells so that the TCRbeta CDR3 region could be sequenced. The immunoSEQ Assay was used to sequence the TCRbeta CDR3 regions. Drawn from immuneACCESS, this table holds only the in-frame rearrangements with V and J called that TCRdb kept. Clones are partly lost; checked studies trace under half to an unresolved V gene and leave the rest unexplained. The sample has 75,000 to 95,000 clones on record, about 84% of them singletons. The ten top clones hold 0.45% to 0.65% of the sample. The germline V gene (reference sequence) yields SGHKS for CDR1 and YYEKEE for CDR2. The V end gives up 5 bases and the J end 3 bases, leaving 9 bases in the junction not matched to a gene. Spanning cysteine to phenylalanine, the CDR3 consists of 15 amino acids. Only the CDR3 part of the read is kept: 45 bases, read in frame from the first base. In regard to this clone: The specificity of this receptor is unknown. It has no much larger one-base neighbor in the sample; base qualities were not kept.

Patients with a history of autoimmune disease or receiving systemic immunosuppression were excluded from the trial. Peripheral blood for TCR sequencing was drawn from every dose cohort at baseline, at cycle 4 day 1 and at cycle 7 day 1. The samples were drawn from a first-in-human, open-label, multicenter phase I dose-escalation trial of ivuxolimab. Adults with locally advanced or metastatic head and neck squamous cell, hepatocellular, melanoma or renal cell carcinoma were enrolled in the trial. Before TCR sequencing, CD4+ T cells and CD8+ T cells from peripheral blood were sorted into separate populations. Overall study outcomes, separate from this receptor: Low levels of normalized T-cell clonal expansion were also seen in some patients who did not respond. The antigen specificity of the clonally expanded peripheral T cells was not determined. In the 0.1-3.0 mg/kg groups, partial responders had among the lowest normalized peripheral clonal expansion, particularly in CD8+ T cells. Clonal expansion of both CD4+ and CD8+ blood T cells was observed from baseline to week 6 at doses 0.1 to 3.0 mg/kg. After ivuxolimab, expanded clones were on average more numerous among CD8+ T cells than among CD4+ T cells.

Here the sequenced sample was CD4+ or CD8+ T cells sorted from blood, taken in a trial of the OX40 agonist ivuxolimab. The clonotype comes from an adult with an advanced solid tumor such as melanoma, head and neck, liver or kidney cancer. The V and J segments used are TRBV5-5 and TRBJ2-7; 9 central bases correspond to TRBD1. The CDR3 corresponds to CASRRKMGQGYEQYF. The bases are TGTGCCAGCAGGCGAAAGATGGGACAGGGCTACGAGCAGTACTTC.